The 27 T cell receptor beta chains below were found in one sample sequenced in a study of control samples from healthy donors and cancer patients. Generated by immunoSEQ multiplex PCR, the TCRdb table keeps only in-frame clones and is missing some. Among about 120,000 clones, roughly 89% were seen once, and the ten largest hold 9.5% to 13%. The specimen sequenced was blood. The receptors stem from a man aged 25-45 years in good health.

The gene calls are TRBV9 and TRBJ1-2; D is unresolved. Germline values: CDR1 SGDLS, CDR2 YYNGEE. V was shortened by 0 bases and J by 8 bases, with 17 bases between the two germline ends. This CDR3 region has 15 residues. The CDR3 reads CASSVDGPRSRGYTF. The CDR3, as DNA: TGTGCCAGCAGCGTAGACGGACCCCGATCTCGCGGCTACACCTTC.

J is TRBJ2-5 and V is TRBV2; 11 bases are a match to TRBD2. V trimming: 4 bases; J trimming: 5 bases; junction bases outside the gene matches: 9. The CDR3 consists of 16 residues. Looked up from germline, CDR1 is SNHLY and CDR2 is FYNNEI. The CDR3 reads CASSGLAGGIGETQYF. CDR3 nucleotide sequence: TGTGCCAGCAGTGGGCTAGCGGGGGGCATAGGGGAGACCCAGTACTTC.

The chain has TRBV5-1 and TRBJ2-3; 7 bases line up with TRBD2. Germline V gives CDR1 SGHRS, CDR2 YFSETQ. V was pared by 4 bases and J by 4 bases, with 9 bases of the junction left unmatched. CDR3 length: 15 residues. CDR3 in amino acids: CASSKGLMAADTQYF. The CDR3 bases are TGCGCCAGCAGCAAGGGACTAATGGCGGCAGATACGCAGTATTTT.

V is TRBV5-1 and J is TRBJ2-2; D possibly corresponds to TRBD2 (5 bases). Germline V gene data show CDR1 as SGHRS and CDR2 as YFSETQ. V was cut by 0 bases and J by 6 bases, with 15 bases left in between. This CDR3 comprises 16 residues. The DNA of the CDR3 is TGCGCCAGCAGCTTGGTAGGGAAGGGAGTCGCCGGGGAGCTGTTTTTT. Translation gives CASSLVGKGVAGELFF. Drawing the rest from reference TRBV5-1 and TRBJ2-2, the complete variable domain is KAGVTQTPRYLIKTRGQQVTLSCSPISGHRSVSWYQQTPGQGLQFLFEYFSETQRNKGNFPGRFSGRQFSNSRSEMNVSTLELGDSALYLCASSLVGKGVAGELFFGEGSRLTVL.

V gene TRBV24-1 combines with J gene TRBJ1-2, with TRBD1 matching 7 bases. The V gene end was trimmed by 3 bases and the J gene end by 8 bases; junction bases not matched to a gene: 11. The length of the CDR3 is 15 residues. CDR1 and CDR2 (germline): KGHDR, SFDVKD. The DNA for the CDR3 is TGTGCCACCAGTGATCTTCGGACAGGCGTAAGGGGCTACACCTTC. Translation gives CATSDLRTGVRGYTF.

The chain uses TRBV2 and TRBJ1-1; D possibly corresponds to TRBD1 (5 bases). V was shortened by 5 bases and J by 5 bases, with 9 bases between the two germline ends. Germline-derived CDR1 and CDR2 are SNHLY and FYNNEI. The CDR3 sequence is 12 residues long. The CDR3 coding sequence is TGTGCCAGCAGTTCCCAGGGTACTGAAGCTTTCTTT. Protein: CASSSQGTEAFF.

This chain links TRBV7-9 with TRBJ1-3, with a tentative D call TRBD1 (5 bases). Germline lookup yields CDR1 SEHNR and CDR2 FQNEAQ (reference sequence). The length of the CDR3 is 17 residues. Trimming removed 3 bases at V and 0 bases at J, with 15 bases between. The DNA of the CDR3 is TGTGCCAGCAGCTTTTCCTTTACAGGCCTCTCTGGAAACACCATATATTTT. The encoded protein is CASSFSFTGLSGNTIYF.

The chain employs TRBV12-3 or TRBV12-4 and TRBJ1-2; D is undetermined. The CDR3 is 12 residues long. The V end was cut by 5 bases, the J end by 8 bases, with 12 bases between. The CDR3, as DNA: TGTGCCAGCAGTCTGACTCTGCAGGGCTACACCTTC. Encoded protein: CASSLTLQGYTF.

The rearrangement uses TRBV6-1 and TRBJ2-5, with D tentatively TRBD1 (6 bases). Per germline, CDR1 MNHNS and CDR2 SASEGT. V was trimmed by 0 bases and J by 3 bases, leaving 20 bases between them. The length of the CDR3 is 18 residues. The CDR3 coding sequence is TGTGCCAGCAGTGAAGCCCTTTACCCAGGGGCGATGAAAGAGACCCAGTACTTC. It encodes CASSEALYPGAMKETQYF.

The chain recombines TRBV4-1 with TRBJ2-7, with TRBD2 matching over 8 bases. Germline V lookup: CDR1 MGHRA, CDR2 YSYEKL. The V segment lost 0 bases and the J segment 2 bases; nucleotides outside the gene matches: 3. This CDR3 region has 15 residues. In DNA, the CDR3 is TGCGCCAGCAGCCAAGATAGAGCGGGGGCCTACGAGCAGTACGTC. Protein product: CASSQDRAGAYEQYV.

The chain is built from TRBV6-1 and TRBJ1-2; 9 bases line up with TRBD1. J lost 2 bases, V lost 1 base, and 8 bases had no gene match. Germline CDR1 reads MNHNS; CDR2 reads SASEGT. The CDR3 loop spans 17 amino acids. The DNA of the CDR3 is TGTGCCAGCAGTGAAGTGGTGGGGACAGGGACCAACTATGGCTACACCTTC. Translating gives CASSEVVGTGTNYGYTF.

V usage is TRBV30 and J usage is TRBJ2-2, with 7 bases identical to TRBD2. V lost 1 base to trimming and J lost 4 bases; unmatched junction nucleotides: 21. Germline assignment: CDR1 GTSNPN and CDR2 SVGIG (reference sequence). This CDR3 is built from 20 residues. CDR3 loop: CAWSAYGDRAGVESTGELFF. In nucleotides, the CDR3 is TGTGCCTGGAGTGCTTACGGGGACCGTGCGGGGGTAGAGAGCACCGGGGAGCTGTTTTTT.

This sequence joins TRBV7-2 and TRBJ2-3; TRBD1 aligns across 7 bases. Looked up from germline, CDR1 is SGHTA and CDR2 is FQGNSA. The V segment lost 5 bases and the J segment 0 bases; nucleotides outside the gene matches: 2. The CDR3 runs to 14 residues. CDR3 loop: CASSPRGSTDTQYF. Here the CDR3 DNA reads TGTGCCAGCAGCCCCAGGGGGAGCACAGATACGCAGTATTTT. Combining the CDR3 with reference TRBV7-2 and TRBJ2-3 gives the whole variable domain GAGVSQSPSNKVTEKGKDVELRCDPISGHTALYWYRQSLGQGLEFLIYFQGNSAPDKSGLPSDRFSAERTGGSVSTLTIQRTQQEDSAVYLCASSPRGSTDTQYFGPGTRLTVL.

The rearrangement joins TRBV24-1 to TRBJ1-1; D might be TRBD1 (6 bases). Germline V lookup: CDR1 KGHDR, CDR2 SFDVKD. There are 14 residues in the CDR3. V lost 3 bases and J lost 0, with 7 bases in between. The CDR3 region has the DNA TGTGCCACCAGTGATGGACAGCTGAACACTGAAGCTTTCTTT. Translating it yields CATSDGQLNTEAFF.

This clone was detected a few times. V gene TRBV2 combines with J gene TRBJ1-6; 7 bases are a match to TRBD1. The CDR3 is 14 amino acids. From germline, CDR1 is SNHLY and CDR2 FYNNEI. V gave up 6 bases and J gave up 10 bases; unmatched junction bases: 9. In nucleotides, the CDR3 is TGTGCCAGCAGCCGCCAAGGGGGCCGATCACCCCTCCACTTT. This gives the protein CASSRQGGRSPLHF.

The chain combines TRBV7-3 with TRBJ2-3; D gene unclear. Germline lookup yields CDR1 SGHTA and CDR2 FQGTGA. The CDR3 is 13 residues long. V lost 1 base and J lost 5, with 7 bases in between. CDR3 protein: CASSLNPGDTQYF. For the CDR3, the DNA is TGTGCCAGCAGCTTAAATCCCGGAGATACGCAGTATTTT.

V gene TRBV6-5 combines with J gene TRBJ2-3, with unresolved D. The CDR3 is 13 residues long. The germline V gene has CDR1 MNHEY and CDR2 SVGAGI. The ends were cut back, 6 bases at V and 5 bases at J, with 12 bases in the middle. For the CDR3, the DNA is TGTGCCAGCAGAGCCAGCTCGGGAGATACGCAGTATTTT. This encodes CASRASSGDTQYF.

The chain couples TRBV29-1 to TRBJ1-5, with D possibly being TRBD1 (6 bases). The CDR3 has 14 amino acids. Trimming removed 5 bases at V and 0 bases at J, with 11 bases between. The germline V gene has CDR1 SQVTM and CDR2 ANQGSEA. The CDR3 region is CSVFAGDSNQPQHF. The CDR3 coding sequence is TGCAGCGTTTTCGCAGGGGATAGCAATCAGCCCCAGCATTTT. The complete variable domain, with remaining parts taken from reference TRBV29-1 and TRBJ1-5, reads SAVISQKPSRDICQRGTSLTIQCQVDSQVTMMFWYRQQPGQSLTLIATANQGSEATYESGFVIDKFPISRPNLTFSTLTVSNMSPEDSSIYLCSVFAGDSNQPQHFGDGTRLSIL.

The genes are TRBV19 and TRBJ1-4; 7 nucleotides align to TRBD1. CDR1 is LNHDA and CDR2 is SQIVND in the germline V gene (reference sequence). The CDR3 sequence is 15 residues long. V was clipped by 3 bases and J by 0 bases; unmatched bases: 1. CDR3 nucleotides: TGTGCCAGTAGTATGGGGACAGCAACTAATGAAAAACTGTTTTTT. This codes for CASSMGTATNEKLFF.

This clone was counted only a few times. The rearrangement joins TRBV10-1 to TRBJ1-1; no clear D gene. Germline CDR1 and CDR2: WNHNN and SYGVQD (reference sequence). The CDR3 runs 14 residues. V was trimmed by 3 bases and J by 1 base, leaving 9 bases between them. The CDR3 DNA follows: TGCGCCAGCAGTGACCCTGGACCGAACACTGAAGCTTTCTTT. It is translated as CASSDPGPNTEAFF.

The chain uses TRBV24-1 and TRBJ2-1; TRBD1 is a possible D gene (6 bases). CDR1 is KGHDR and CDR2 is SFDVKD in the germline V gene. V lost 5 bases and J lost 4, with 17 bases in between. This CDR3 contains 16 residues. CDR3 protein: CATSADWGQGYNEQFF. In DNA form, the CDR3 reads TGTGCCACCAGTGCGGATTGGGGACAAGGTTACAATGAGCAGTTCTTC.

The V call is TRBV11-3, the J call TRBJ1-2; 10 positions match TRBD1. J was trimmed by 6 bases and V by 4 bases; bases with no gene match: 5. The CDR3 runs to 14 residues. Germline CDR1 reads SGHNT; CDR2 reads YENEEA. The CDR3 sequence is CASSSWTGGNGYTF. CDR3 nucleotides: TGTGCCAGCAGCTCTTGGACAGGGGGAAATGGCTACACCTTC.

This clone was recorded only once. The chain carries TRBV12-5 and TRBJ2-2; D is perhaps TRBD1 (6 bases). The V gene's germline CDR1 is LGHNT and CDR2 FRNRAP. CDR3 length equals 14 residues. V lost 6 bases and J lost 5, with 13 bases in between. The CDR3: CASGTGWGTGELFF. The DNA of the CDR3 is TGTGCTAGTGGAACAGGGTGGGGGACCGGGGAGCTGTTTTTT.

This clone was found a few times. The genes are TRBV10-3 and TRBJ1-2; 7 bases line up with TRBD1. The CDR3 has 14 amino acids. With V trimmed by 9 bases and J by 0 bases, 7 bases remained unmatched. The germline V gene encodes CDR1 ENHRY and CDR2 SYGVKD. The CDR3 DNA reads as TGTGCCATATATGCCGGGACAGCTAACTATGGCTACACCTTC. This translates into CAIYAGTANYGYTF.

The chain recombines TRBV18 with TRBJ2-6, with TRBD2 as a possible D gene (6 bases). Germline lookup yields CDR1 KGHSH and CDR2 LQKENI. The CDR3 contains 17 residues. Deletions cut 3 bases from V and 0 bases from J, with 12 bases between. This chain's CDR3 is CASSPRPGSSGANVLTF. The CDR3 DNA is TGTGCCAGCTCACCGCGACCCGGGAGCTCTGGGGCCAACGTCCTGACTTTC.

This rearrangement joins TRBV11-2 to TRBJ1-1; no clear D gene. CDR3 length: 16 residues. V lost 7 bases and J lost 1, with 19 bases in between. Per the germline V gene, CDR1 is SGHAT and CDR2 is FQNNGV. The CDR3 sequence: CASTRGTDGGNTEAFF. The CDR3, as DNA: TGTGCCAGCACCCGAGGTACCGACGGCGGGAACACTGAAGCTTTCTTT.

The genes are TRBV7-3 and TRBJ2-2; TRBD2 matches 12 bases. CDR3 length: 14 residues. V was clipped by 10 bases and J by 4 bases; unmatched bases: 4. Germline V gene data show CDR1 as SGHTA and CDR2 as FQGTGA. The CDR3 is CATRLAGATGELFF. CDR3 sequence (DNA): TGTGCCACCCGACTAGCGGGGGCCACCGGGGAGCTGTTTTTT.